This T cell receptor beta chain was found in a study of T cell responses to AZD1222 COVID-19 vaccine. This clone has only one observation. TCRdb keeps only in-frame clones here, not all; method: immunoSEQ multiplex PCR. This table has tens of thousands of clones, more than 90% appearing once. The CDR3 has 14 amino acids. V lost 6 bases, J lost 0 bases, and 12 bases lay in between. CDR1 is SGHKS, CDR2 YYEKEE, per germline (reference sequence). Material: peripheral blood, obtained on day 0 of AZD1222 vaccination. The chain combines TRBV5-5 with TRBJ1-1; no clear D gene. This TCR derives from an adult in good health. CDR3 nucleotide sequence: TGTGCCAGCACCGAAATAGTTATGAACACTGAAGCTTTCTTT. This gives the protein CASTEIVMNTEAFF.